These T cell receptor beta chains were read from a single sample in a study of T-cell memory formation after mild COVID-19. TCRdb processed the 5' RACE reads anew with MiXCR; each CDR3 protein has one entry. The table records 200,000 to 250,000 distinct CDR3 sequences, 27% of them present only once. Sequenced input: PBMCs or a T cell subset sorted from them (not recorded which). These receptors all stem from an adult woman who had mild COVID-19 (a few samples of this study predate the infection). Cell type and time point are not known. Both conserved end residues are part of each CDR3. The order of the fields is V gene, D gene, CDR3 protein. A D gene is named only where the DNA matches it firmly.

TRBV29-1	-	CSLTKGGRYNEQFF
TRBV4-2	TRBD1	CASSQGTGEINEQYF
TRBV3-2	-	CASSSQGSYEQYF
TRBV7-3	-	CASSPPFRTEAFF
TRBV5-6	-	CASSLLTRPDTQYF
TRBV6-2/TRBV6-3	-	CASSYGWAGAFF
TRBV7-2	-	CASSARQGASGAGVEQFF
TRBV6-2/TRBV6-3	TRBD2	CASRPRAGARYEQYF
TRBV7-6	-	CASSESDHTYEQYF
TRBV15	TRBD2	CATSRGTGGPSYEQYF
TRBV7-2	-	CASSPYSGTGNEQFF
TRBV5-6	-	CASSNGRGLNSNQPQHF
TRBV12-3/TRBV12-4	TRBD2	CASARGGRTDTQYF
TRBV28	-	CASSQMGASQPQHF
TRBV3-1	-	CASRQGGYGYTF
TRBV6-6	-	CASNHGWIGTYEQYF
TRBV29-1	TRBD2	CSVSSGGYNEQFF
TRBV7-3	-	CASSRQPTTQETQYF
TRBV20-1	-	CSASANEQFF
TRBV12-3/TRBV12-4	-	CASSDSQVNQPQHF
TRBV29-1	TRBD1	CSGGRGIRIAKNEQFF
TRBV28	-	CAGSPGTSYNEQFF
TRBV12-3/TRBV12-4	-	CASSPWTTGYTF
TRBV20-1	-	CSARDGRAGSYNEQFF
TRBV5-5	TRBD2	CASSPGLAGGRKQFF
TRBV30	-	CAWSTGSPYEQYF
TRBV7-9	TRBD1	CASSFPGQGLGDTEAFF
TRBV18	TRBD1	CASSPQGATTDTQYF
TRBV18	TRBD1	CASSPGTGIGYEQYF
TRBV5-1	TRBD1	CASSWTGNQPQHF
TRBV30	-	CAWTVTDTQYF
TRBV5-1	-	CASSRDSVSSYEQYF
TRBV5-1	TRBD1	CASSPEPGTGNAEAFF
TRBV3-1	-	CASSQGLNEQFF
TRBV4-2	TRBD1	CASSQNTGEMGEKLFF
TRBV27	TRBD2	CASSFGGGYTDTQYF
TRBV6-6	TRBD2	CASSYRLAGYTGELFF
TRBV2	TRBD1	CASRRQGYEQYF
TRBV3-1	TRBD2	CASRRLAGPTDTQYF
TRBV20-1	-	CSARPLAGLSTDTQYF
TRBV4-2	-	CASSQDLAASYEQYF
TRBV12-3/TRBV12-4	-	CASSLEGEAFF
TRBV7-3	TRBD2	CASSSTSGGLDTQYF
TRBV5-6	-	CASSLGRDSYEQYF
TRBV7-2	-	CASSPGTSGNEQFF
TRBV25-1	-	CASSGSTGSTDTQYF
TRBV7-9	-	CASSHPQGGSNNSPLHF
TRBV9	-	CASSVATATLGYTF
TRBV27	TRBD1	CASRRDRVTGELFF
TRBV19	TRBD2	CASSMSSGSPYEQYF
TRBV20-1	TRBD2	CSARSLRSGREGYNEQFF
TRBV29-1	TRBD1	CSVAGDRAWGNGYTF
TRBV4-2	-	CASSQDGGPTYEQYF